This record concerns one T cell receptor (beta chain) sequence. No antigen is known for it. No quality values exist for individual bases; no much larger clone is one base distant. This specimen comes from a study of blood T cell repertoires in COVID-19 (dated by TCRdb to 2018 to 2021). Study-level background: Samples from collaborators originated in the United States, Italy and Spain and spanned both the acute and convalescent phases of COVID-19. The prospective study material was composed of cDNA or gDNA derived from T cells, B-cell-depleted T cells, or PBMCs. Subjects who had been exposed to COVID-19, were actively infected with it, or had recovered from it provided the deeply sampled blood TCRbeta repertoires that made up the dataset. The repertoires were released in a freely available public database meant as a resource for research on the immune response to SARS-CoV-2. The samples were drawn from the first 160 participants of the ongoing ImmuneRACE study and from under 1,500 subjects provided by 6 global collaborators. A de-identified subject ID, COVID-19 status, age in years and sex were almost always included in the sample metadata. Where HLA class I and class II types were available, the types were taken from metadata supplied by the sample provider, not from assay-based typing.

Beyond this particular receptor, the publication reports: The amount of clinical and demographic metadata varied by source and participant and was provided uncurated.

V is cut back by 4 bases and J by 8 bases, with 13 bases in the junction unmatched. The CDR3 runs 16 residues from the cysteine to the phenylalanine. CDR3 DNA is the only sequence kept; it has 48 bases, read in frame from the first base. Taken from the germline V gene (reference sequence), the CDR1 and CDR2 loops are LGHDT and YNNKEL. One collaborating source in Seattle enrolled patients while the patients were actively infected and followed the patients over time throughout the course of disease. Each collaborating institution followed its own protocols to collect whole blood in K2EDTA tubes. For TCRbeta analysis, collaborator samples were shipped as frozen whole blood, as isolated PBMCs, or as DNA extracted from either sample type. TCRbeta CDR3 regions were amplified from genomic DNA using the immunoSEQ Assay, a bias-controlled multiplex PCR. On the study's bioinformatics: Within the assay, amplification of reference gene primers was used to estimate how many nucleated cells each sample contained. Sequence reads were collapsed and filtered to measure the absolute abundance of every unique TCRbeta CDR3 rearrangement. For each sample, productive Simpson clonality was calculated as the square root of Simpson's diversity index across productive rearrangements. TCRdb took over this immuneACCESS table, retaining in-frame rearrangements with V and J assigned. Such tables are incomplete; in checked studies, under half of the missing clones stem from an unresolved V gene, and the remainder is unexplained. V and J calls plus clone size are reproduced from that table; the DNA served to infer D and trimming. Present in this sample are about 160,000 clones, roughly 82% of which were seen just once. The ten largest clones capture under 9% of the sample.

The chain uses TRBV3-1 (or the pseudogene TRBV3-2) and TRBJ1-2, with 10 middle bases fitting TRBD1. The TCR was taken from a woman between 35 and 50 years old with COVID-19, enrolled during active disease. The sequencing sample was made of peripheral blood. The DNA sequence is given as TGTGCCAGCAGCCCCCTACCGGGACAGGGGATCTCCGGCTACACCTTC. The resulting protein is CASSPLPGQGISGYTF.